This TCR beta chain derives from a study of blood T cell repertoires in COVID-19. Study in general: The origin of the acute and convalescent COVID-19 samples was the United States, Italy and Spain. T cells, B-cell-depleted T cells, or PBMCs supplied cDNA or gDNA.

The CDR3 has 14 residues. Germline V gene sequence: CDR1 SGHNT, CDR2 YYREEE (reference sequence). The V and J ends lost 1 base and 3 bases, in that order; junction bases with no gene match: 3. Source study methods: How many nucleated cells were present was estimated from reference gene primer amplification. Sequenced by immunoSEQ multiplex PCR; TCRdb stores in-frame clones only, minus some. The V and J calls and clone size come from that table; D and trimming were worked out from the DNA. The table records some 210,000 clones, about 91% of them present only once. Source material: peripheral blood. The rearrangement joins TRBV5-4 to TRBJ2-5; 7 nucleotides match TRBD1. This TCR was sampled from a man aged 25-45 years with acute or convalescent COVID-19. As DNA, the CDR3 is TGTGCCAGCAGCTTGACAGGGGTTAAAGAGACCCAGTACTTC. Encoded protein: CASSLTGVKETQYF.